What follows is one T cell receptor beta chain and its context. This clonotype was seen at least ten times. Its antigen is currently not known. Base-call qualities are not available, and no considerably larger clone is one nucleotide away. The data originate from a study of glioma-infiltrating T cells (dated by TCRdb to the mid-2010s). General notes on the study: The study sequenced TCR alpha- and beta-chain repertoires from glioma tissue, from non-neoplastic brain tissue and from matched peripheral blood mononuclear cells. To measure divergence between tissue and blood T-cell populations, each tissue-infiltrating repertoire was compared with the peripheral blood repertoire of the same patient. Three low-grade glioma patients, seven to nine primary glioblastoma patients, and three non-glioma patients who contributed non-neoplastic brain tissue made up the paired cohort.

The paper as a whole reports these results and caveats: VJ-independent divergence between tissue and blood was found to be below expectation in non-neoplastic patients but above expectation in all gliomas, particularly low-grade gliomas. Tissue and blood shared very few CDR3 sequences, a result attributed to high CDR3 diversity and limited sampling. Small numbers underpinned the group comparisons: under ten glioblastoma patients, three low-grade glioma patients and three non-neoplastic patients.

TCR alpha and beta CDR3 regions were amplified with the iRepertoire nested amplicon-rescue multiplex PCR (arm-PCR) platform from RNA. For one-step reverse transcription and amplification, roughly 90-450 ng of tissue mRNA or PBMC total RNA was used as input. After bead purification, a secondary multiplex PCR added Illumina adapters, and libraries were gel-purified between 200 and 400 bp. Demultiplexing relied on internal 6-nucleotide barcodes carried by the libraries. Sequencing of libraries was performed on an Illumina MiSeq with 2x220 or 2x250 nucleotide paired-end reads. Processing in the source paper ran as follows. Paired reads were merged using FLASH 1.2.11 and aligned with BWA-MEM to the GRCh37 human genome, and TRA and TRB reads were then extracted. For V and J assignment, an IMGT-derived reference of cassette sequences and CDR3 motifs that included pseudogenes was used. Reads were translated in three frames, and productive CDR3s were defined as those with a C...FGXG motif and no stop codons. Clonotypes were defined as unique combinations of V-J cassette pair and CDR3 amino acid sequence. Hamming distance filtering was applied to reads, with thresholds set by the sequence error rate of each sample in mapped regions. Clones were called with MiXCR by TCRdb after fastp trimmed the public reads at Q25, and only in-frame beta chains were retained. Rows merge per CDR3 protein into single entries with the most common DNA and genes. The authors' filters were not applied to this entry. In all, the sample holds about 110,000 distinct CDR3 sequences, and approximately 26% of those were seen once. The ten largest account for approximately 35% of the sample.

The germline V gene specifies MNHNS as CDR1 and SASEGT as CDR2. Taken from cysteine to phenylalanine, the CDR3 has 11 residues. CDR3 DNA is the only sequence kept; it has 33 bases, read in frame from the first base. The germline ends are 5 bases apart after V is trimmed by 3 bases and J by 6 bases. Sequenced material: glioma tissue, nonneoplastic brain tissue, or PBMCs (not recorded which). This receptor was identified in a human donor with low-grade glioma or glioblastoma, undergoing nonglioma brain surgery, or in good health (not recorded which). The chain is encoded by TRBV6-1 joined to TRBJ1-1; the D gene lacks a confident call. The DNA sequence is given as TGTGCCAGCAGTGATACCCCTGAAGCTTTCTTT. Its translation is CASSDTPEAFF.